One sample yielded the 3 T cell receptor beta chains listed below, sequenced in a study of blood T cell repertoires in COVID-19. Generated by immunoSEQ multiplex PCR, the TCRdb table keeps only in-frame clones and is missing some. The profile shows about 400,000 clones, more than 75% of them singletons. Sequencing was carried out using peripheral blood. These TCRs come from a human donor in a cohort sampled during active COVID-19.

The CDR3 spells CSVATSGEATEQFF. CDR3 DNA sequence: TGCAGCGTTGCTACTAGCGGGGAAGCCACGGAGCAGTTCTTC. V usage is TRBV29-1 and J usage is TRBJ2-1; 10 nucleotides match TRBD2. In germline, CDR1 is SQVTM, CDR2 ANQGSEA. CDR3 length: 14 residues. With V trimmed by 4 bases and J by 10 bases, 10 bases remained unmatched.

The CDR3 region is CASSIFATGEETQYF. CDR3 DNA: TGTGCCAGTAGTATCTTTGCGACAGGGGAGGAGACCCAGTACTTC. The chain employs TRBV19 and TRBJ2-5, with 8 bases fitting TRBD1. The CDR3 contains 15 residues. V dropped 3 bases and J dropped 5; count of bases not matched to a gene: 8. The V gene's germline CDR1 is LNHDA and CDR2 SQIVND (reference sequence).

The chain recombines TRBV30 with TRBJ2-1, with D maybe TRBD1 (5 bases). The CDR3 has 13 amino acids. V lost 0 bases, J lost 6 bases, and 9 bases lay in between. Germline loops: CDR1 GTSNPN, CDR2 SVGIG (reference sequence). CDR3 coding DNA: TGTGCCTGGAGTGTGTCCAGGGTCAATGAGCAGTTCTTC. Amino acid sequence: CAWSVSRVNEQFF.